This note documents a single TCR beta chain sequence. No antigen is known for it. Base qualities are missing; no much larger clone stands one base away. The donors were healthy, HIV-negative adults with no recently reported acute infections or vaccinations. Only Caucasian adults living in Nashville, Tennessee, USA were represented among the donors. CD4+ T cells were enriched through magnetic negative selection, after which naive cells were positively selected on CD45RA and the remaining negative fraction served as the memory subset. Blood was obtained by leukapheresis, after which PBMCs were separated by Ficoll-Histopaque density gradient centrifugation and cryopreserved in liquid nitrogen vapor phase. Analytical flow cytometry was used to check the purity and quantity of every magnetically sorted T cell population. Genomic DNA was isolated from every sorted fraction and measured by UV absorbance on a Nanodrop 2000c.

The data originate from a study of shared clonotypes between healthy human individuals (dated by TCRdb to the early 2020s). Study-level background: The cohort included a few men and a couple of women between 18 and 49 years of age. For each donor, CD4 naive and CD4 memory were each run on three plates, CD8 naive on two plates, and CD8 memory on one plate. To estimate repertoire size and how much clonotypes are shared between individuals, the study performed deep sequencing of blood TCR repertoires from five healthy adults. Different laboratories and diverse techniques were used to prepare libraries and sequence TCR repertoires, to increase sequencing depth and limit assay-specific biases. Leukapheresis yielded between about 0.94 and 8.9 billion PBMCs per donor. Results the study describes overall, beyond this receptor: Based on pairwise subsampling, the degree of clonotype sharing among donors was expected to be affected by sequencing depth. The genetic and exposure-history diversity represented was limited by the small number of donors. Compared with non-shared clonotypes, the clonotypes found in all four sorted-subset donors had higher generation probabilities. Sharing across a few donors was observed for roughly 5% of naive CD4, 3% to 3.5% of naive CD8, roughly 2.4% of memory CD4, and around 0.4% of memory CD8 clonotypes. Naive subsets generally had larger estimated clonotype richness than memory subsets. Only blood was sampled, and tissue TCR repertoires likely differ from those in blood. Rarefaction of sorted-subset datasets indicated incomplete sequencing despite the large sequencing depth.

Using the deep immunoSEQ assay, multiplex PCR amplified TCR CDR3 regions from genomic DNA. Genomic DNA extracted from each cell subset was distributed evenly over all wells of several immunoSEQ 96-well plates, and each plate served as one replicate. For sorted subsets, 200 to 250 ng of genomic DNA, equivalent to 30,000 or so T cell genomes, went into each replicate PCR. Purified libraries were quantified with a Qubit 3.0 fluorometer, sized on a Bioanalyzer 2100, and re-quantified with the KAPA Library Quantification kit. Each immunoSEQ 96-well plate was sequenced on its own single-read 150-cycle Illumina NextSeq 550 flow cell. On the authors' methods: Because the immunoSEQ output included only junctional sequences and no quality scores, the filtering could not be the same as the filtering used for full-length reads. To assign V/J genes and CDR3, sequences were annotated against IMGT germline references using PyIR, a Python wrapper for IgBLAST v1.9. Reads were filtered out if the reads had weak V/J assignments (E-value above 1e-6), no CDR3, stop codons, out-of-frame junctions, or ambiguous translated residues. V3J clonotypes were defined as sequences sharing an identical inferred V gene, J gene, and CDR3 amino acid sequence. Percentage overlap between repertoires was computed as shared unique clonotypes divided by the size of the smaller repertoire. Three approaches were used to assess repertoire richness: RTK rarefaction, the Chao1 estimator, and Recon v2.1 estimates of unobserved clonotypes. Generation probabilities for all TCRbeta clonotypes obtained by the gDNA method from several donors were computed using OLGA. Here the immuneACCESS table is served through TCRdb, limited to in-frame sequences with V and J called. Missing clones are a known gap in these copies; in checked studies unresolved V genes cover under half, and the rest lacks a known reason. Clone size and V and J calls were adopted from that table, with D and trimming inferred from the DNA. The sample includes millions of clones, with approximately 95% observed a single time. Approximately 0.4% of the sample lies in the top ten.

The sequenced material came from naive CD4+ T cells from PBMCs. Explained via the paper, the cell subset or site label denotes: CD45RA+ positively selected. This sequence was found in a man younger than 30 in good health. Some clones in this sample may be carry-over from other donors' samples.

The nucleotide sequence reads as follows: TGTGCCAGCAGTGAAGCGTTGGGACAACGTGAGCAGTTCTTC. This encodes CASSEALGQREQFF. The rearrangement combines TRBV6-1 with TRBJ2-1; the D gene is perhaps TRBD1, from 6 matching bases. V gives up 0 bases and J gives up 9 bases, and the segment between their germline ends measures 12 bases. The germline V gene yields MNHNS for CDR1 and SASEGT for CDR2. From the cysteine up to the phenylalanine, the CDR3 has a length of 14 residues. The only DNA kept is the CDR3, 42 bases in frame from the first base.